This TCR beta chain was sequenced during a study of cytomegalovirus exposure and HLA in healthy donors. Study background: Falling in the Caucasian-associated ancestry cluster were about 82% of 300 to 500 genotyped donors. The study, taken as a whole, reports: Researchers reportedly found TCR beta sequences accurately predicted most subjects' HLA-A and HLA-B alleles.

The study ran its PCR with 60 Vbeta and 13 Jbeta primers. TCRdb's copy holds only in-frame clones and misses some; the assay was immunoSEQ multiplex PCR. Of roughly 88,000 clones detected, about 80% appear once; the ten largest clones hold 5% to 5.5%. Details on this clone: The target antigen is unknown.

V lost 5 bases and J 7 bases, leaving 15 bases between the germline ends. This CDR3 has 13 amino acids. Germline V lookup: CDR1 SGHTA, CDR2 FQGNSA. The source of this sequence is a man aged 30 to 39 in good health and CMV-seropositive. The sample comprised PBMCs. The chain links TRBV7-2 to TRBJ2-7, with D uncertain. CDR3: CASSVSPGGEQYF. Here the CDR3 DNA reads TGTGCCAGCAGCGTGTCTCCGGGTGGAGAGCAGTACTTC. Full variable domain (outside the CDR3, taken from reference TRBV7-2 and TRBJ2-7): GAGVSQSPSNKVTEKGKDVELRCDPISGHTALYWYRQSLGQGLEFLIYFQGNSAPDKSGLPSDRFSAERTGGSVSTLTIQRTQQEDSAVYLCASSVSPGGEQYFGPGTRLTVT.